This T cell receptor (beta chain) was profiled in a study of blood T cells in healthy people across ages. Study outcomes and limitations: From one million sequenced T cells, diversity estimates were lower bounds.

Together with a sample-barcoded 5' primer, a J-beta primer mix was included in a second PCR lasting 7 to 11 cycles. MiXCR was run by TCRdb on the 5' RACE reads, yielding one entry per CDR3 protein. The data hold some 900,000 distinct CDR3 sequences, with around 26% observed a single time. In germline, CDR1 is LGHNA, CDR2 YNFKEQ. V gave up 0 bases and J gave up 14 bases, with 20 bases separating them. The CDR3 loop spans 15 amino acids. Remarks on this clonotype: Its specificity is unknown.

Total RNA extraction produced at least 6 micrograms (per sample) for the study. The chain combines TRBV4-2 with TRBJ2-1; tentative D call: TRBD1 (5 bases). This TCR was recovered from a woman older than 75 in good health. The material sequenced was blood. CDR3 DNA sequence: TGTGCCAGCAGCCAAGAGTTAAGGGGTGCGTCCGTGGAGTTCTTC. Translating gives CASSQELRGASVEFF.